The 8 T cell receptor beta chains below all came from one sample that was sequenced in a study of identical twins. TCRdb called the 5' RACE reads again in MiXCR, with one record for every CDR3 protein. The sample contains 450,000 to 650,000 distinct CDR3 sequences, 13% to 15% of which appear only once. These data were likewise used in another study, on yellow fever vaccine responses in identical twins.

The sample was CD4+ T cells sorted from blood. Receptor source: a woman aged 18 to 35 in good health.

The chain combines TRBV19 with TRBJ1-5; 9 bases map to TRBD1. CDR1 is LNHDA and CDR2 is SQIVND in the germline V gene (reference sequence). The CDR3 is 14 amino acids. With V trimmed by 4 bases and J by 4 bases, 2 bases remained unmatched. CDR3 in amino acids: CASSNRGLNQPQHF. The CDR3 DNA reads as TGTGCCAGTAGTAACAGGGGGCTAAATCAGCCCCAGCATTTT.

This rearrangement joins TRBV24-1 to TRBJ1-4; TRBD1 aligns across 8 bases. The length of the CDR3 is 17 residues. V lost 0 bases, J lost 3 bases, and 5 bases stayed unmatched. CDR1 KGHDR and CDR2 SFDVKD come from the germline V gene. CDR3 nucleotides: TGTGCCACCAGTGATTTGCAGTTCAGGGGGCCTAATGAAAAACTGTTTTTT. It translates to CATSDLQFRGPNEKLFF.

V and J are TRBV5-1 and TRBJ1-4; D ambiguous. Germline V gene lookup returns CDR1 SGHRS and CDR2 YFSETQ. Trimming pared 3 bases from V and 4 bases from J, leaving 13 bases between. The CDR3 covers 15 residues. In DNA form, the CDR3 reads TGCGCCAGCAGCTCGACCGTGTCGGGTAATGAAAAACTGTTTTTT. Amino acids: CASSSTVSGNEKLFF.

This clonotype was picked up a small number of times. The rearrangement joins TRBV6-5 to TRBJ2-2, with 7 bases matching TRBD1. The CDR3 runs to 13 residues. V dropped 2 bases and J dropped 6; count of bases not matched to a gene: 0. Germline V gives CDR1 MNHEY, CDR2 SVGAGI. CDR3 residues: CASSYRGPGELFF. The CDR3 DNA is TGTGCCAGCAGTTACAGGGGGCCCGGGGAGCTGTTTTTT.

This clonotype came up a few times. The chain is built from TRBV20-1 and TRBJ2-5; D is ambiguous. Germline CDR1 DFQATT, CDR2 SNEGSKA (reference sequence). Between the trimmed V and J ends, which lost 7 bases and 1 base, there was a span of 7 bases. This CDR3 is 11 amino acids long. The CDR3: CSGLSQETQYF. DNA of the CDR3: TGCAGTGGACTCTCCCAAGAGACCCAGTACTTC.

J is TRBJ1-1 and V is TRBV5-1, with D possibly being TRBD1 (5 bases). This CDR3 comprises 15 residues. Trimming stripped 4 bases from V and 5 bases from J, with 18 bases between. Germline CDR1 is SGHRS and CDR2 is YFSETQ. CDR3 sequence (DNA): TGCGCCAGCAGCCCCGATGCAGGGCTGTTGACTGAAGCTTTCTTT. Translated, it gives CASSPDAGLLTEAFF.

This clonotype has a handful of counts. Its ends do not fully match the called genes, so a read error is possible. The rearrangement uses TRBV2 and TRBJ2-1; 7 bases are shared with TRBD2. CDR1 SNHLY and CDR2 FYNNEI come from the germline V gene. The CDR3 is made up of 15 amino acids. The CDR3 DNA follows: TGTGCCAGCGGTGAAGAAGCGGGGACCTACAATGAGCAGTTCTTC. Its protein product is CASGEEAGTYNEQFF.

The CDR3 loop is CASSVDSIEETQYF. The CDR3 nucleotides read TGTGCCAGCAGCGTAGATAGCATCGAGGAGACCCAGTACTTC. V and J are TRBV9 and TRBJ2-5; D is unclear. Germline assignment: CDR1 SGDLS and CDR2 YYNGEE. Deletions cut 0 bases from V and 5 bases from J, with 11 bases between. The CDR3 runs to 14 residues.